This entry lists 8 T cell receptor beta chains sequenced from one sample in a study of T-cell reconstitution after alpha-beta-depleted transplantation in children. Unique molecular identifiers tagged the TCRbeta library. TCRdb processed the PCR reads anew with MiXCR; each CDR3 protein has one entry. The table includes roughly 400,000 distinct CDR3 sequences, about 45% detected once. Specimen: PBMCs, collected before TCRalphabeta/CD19-depleted stem cell transplant. The origin of the receptors is a girl aged 2-10 years with aplastic anemia, due to receive a stem cell transplant.

The chain employs TRBV3-1 and TRBJ2-7, with TRBD2 matching 11 bases. V lost 3 bases and J lost 4; bases outside the gene matches: 5. CDR3 length: 15 residues. Looked up from germline, CDR1 is LGHDT and CDR2 is YNNKEL (reference sequence). CDR3 coding DNA: TGTGCCAGCAGCCACGCGCTAGCGGGGGGTTACGAGCAGTACTTC. It codes for CASSHALAGGYEQYF.

This chain links TRBV5-1 with TRBJ2-6; no firm D call. Trimming removed 0 bases at V and 4 bases at J, with 2 bases between. Germline V lookup: CDR1 SGHRS, CDR2 YFSETQ. The CDR3 is 13 residues long. CDR3 residues: CASSLVGANVLTF. The CDR3 DNA is TGCGCCAGCAGCTTGGTGGGGGCCAACGTCCTGACTTTC.

This clonotype was seen only a few times. The chain uses TRBV12-3 or TRBV12-4 and TRBJ2-7; D possibly corresponds to TRBD1 (5 bases). The CDR3 extends over 13 amino acids. V was clipped by 0 bases and J by 6 bases, with 9 bases between them. The CDR3 spells CASSLAPGIEQYF. CDR3 coding DNA: TGTGCCAGCAGTTTAGCCCCAGGGATCGAGCAGTACTTC.

The chain uses TRBV4-3 and TRBJ2-2; TRBD2 aligns across 7 bases. The CDR3 length is 17 residues. Germline assignment: CDR1 LGHNA and CDR2 YSLEER. The V segment lost 0 bases and the J segment 6 bases; nucleotides outside the gene matches: 10. This chain's CDR3 is CASSQDRGGAMAGELFF. The CDR3 nucleotides are TGCGCCAGCAGCCAAGATCGGGGAGGGGCCATGGCCGGGGAGCTGTTTTTT.

The rearrangement links TRBV20-1 to TRBJ2-7; TRBD1 matches 9 bases. Germline V gives CDR1 DFQATT, CDR2 SNEGSKA (reference sequence). V trimming: 3 bases; J trimming: 5 bases; junction bases outside the gene matches: 14. The CDR3 totals 16 residues. For the CDR3, the DNA is TGCAGTGCTAGGGCCTTCGGGACAGGGAGGACCCACGAGCAGTACTTC. Its translation: CSARAFGTGRTHEQYF.

The chain is built from TRBV5-1 and TRBJ2-2, with 9 bases matching TRBD1. This CDR3 has 16 residues. The germline gives CDR1 SGHRS, CDR2 YFSETQ. Losses at the gene ends were 3 bases for V and 5 bases for J; bases not matched to a gene: 8. CDR3 region: CASSYTGTGRTGELFF. The CDR3 DNA sequence: TGCGCCAGCAGCTACACCGGGACAGGGAGGACCGGGGAGCTGTTTTTT.

This clonotype appeared many times. The genes are TRBV13 and TRBJ2-5; 9 nucleotides match TRBD2. V was pared by 4 bases and J by 6 bases, with 15 bases of the junction left unmatched. Germline values: CDR1 PRHDT, CDR2 FYEKMQ (reference sequence). The CDR3 loop spans 17 amino acids. The CDR3: CASSSRTSVGAVKTQYF. CDR3 DNA sequence: TGTGCCAGCAGCTCTAGGACTAGCGTTGGAGCGGTGAAGACCCAGTACTTC.

The chain recombines TRBV5-5 with TRBJ2-6, with 7 bases matching TRBD2. This CDR3 contains 17 residues. Trimming took 5 bases from V and 2 from J; bases not matched to a gene: 10. Germline CDR1 reads SGHKS; CDR2 reads YYEKEE (reference sequence). CDR3 coding DNA: TGTGCCAGCAGGGGGGGGGTAGATCCGACTGGGGCCAACGTCCTGACTTTC. Protein product: CASRGGVDPTGANVLTF.